The source of this T cell receptor beta chain is a study of OX40 agonist ivuxolimab in advanced cancers. The wider study: Intravenous ivuxolimab was administered to patients every 2 weeks at 0.01 to 10 mg/kg. A diagnosis of hepatocellular carcinoma, melanoma, renal cell or head and neck cancer was present in dose-escalation patients. Study results and limitations: CD8+ T cells showed, on average, more clonal expansion than CD4+ cells.

This clone came up once. What it binds is unknown. The table came from immunoSEQ multiplex PCR; TCRdb's copy has only in-frame clones and leaves some out. The data hold tens of thousands of clones, with 85% to 95% observed a single time. This TCR derives from an adult with an advanced solid tumor such as melanoma, head and neck, liver or kidney cancer. The sequences come from CD4+ or CD8+ T cells sorted from blood, collected in a trial of the OX40 agonist ivuxolimab.

CDR3 sequence reads: CAWSVGVRAEQYF. Written as DNA, the CDR3 is TGTGCCTGGAGTGTAGGGGTCCGGGCCGAGCAGTACTTC. This chain links TRBV30 with TRBJ2-7; weak D call: TRBD1 (5 bases). Germline CDR1 reads GTSNPN; CDR2 reads SVGIG (reference sequence). The CDR3 loop spans 13 amino acids. Between the trimmed V and J ends, which lost 0 bases and 6 bases, there was a span of 12 bases.